These 21 T cell receptor beta chains were all obtained from the same sample, sequenced in a study of shared clonotypes between healthy human individuals. TCRdb's copy holds only in-frame clones and misses some; the assay was immunoSEQ multiplex PCR. The repertoire includes about 1.1 million clones, roughly 74% of them detected once, and under 0.65% sits in the top ten. Sequencing was done on a sample of memory CD4+ T cells from PBMCs. Noted subset: CD45RA-negative fraction. Receptors originate from a man aged 18 to 30 in good health. Some clones in this sample may be carry-over from other donors' samples.

The genes are TRBV11-1 and TRBJ2-3; 11 nucleotides line up with TRBD2. J lost 7 bases, V lost 5 bases, and 11 bases had no gene match. The length of the CDR3 is 16 residues. Germline V CDR1 and CDR2: SGHAT, FQDESV (reference sequence). Here the CDR3 DNA reads TGTGCCAGCAGCCCCGTCTTACTAGCGGGAGCCAATACGCAGTATTTT. This translates into CASSPVLLAGANTQYF. Full variable domain (rest looked up from reference TRBV11-1 and TRBJ2-3): EAEVAQSPRYKITEKSQAVAFWCDPISGHATLYWYRQILGQGPELLVQFQDESVVDDSQLPKDRFSAERLKGVDSTLKIQPAELGDSAMYLCASSPVLLAGANTQYFGPGTRLTVL.

This clone was picked up a small number of times. The chain has TRBV28 and TRBJ2-3, with D tentatively TRBD1 (7 bases). Germline V gene lookup returns CDR1 MDHEN and CDR2 SYDVKM. This CDR3 has 16 residues. Trimming removed 4 bases from V and 4 bases from J, with 18 bases in between. In DNA, the CDR3 is TGTGCCAGCAGTTCTGGGGGGACAGCGGACGCAGATACGCAGTATTTT. Translated: CASSSGGTADADTQYF.

The gene calls are TRBV20-1 and TRBJ2-1; 8 bases match TRBD1. The germline V gene encodes CDR1 DFQATT and CDR2 SNEGSKA (reference sequence). The CDR3 consists of 10 residues. Here the CDR3 DNA reads TGCAGCGGACAGGGAGACGAGCAGTTCTTC. Translation gives CSGQGDEQFF.

This clone was seen more than once but under ten times. The chain links TRBV5-6 to TRBJ1-3; D unclear. CDR1 and CDR2 from the germline V gene are SGHDT and YYEEEE. V shed 1 base and J shed 0 bases, with 11 bases lying between them. There are 16 residues in the CDR3. Here the CDR3 DNA reads TGTGCCAGCAGCTTGAGCGGCTACCGCTCTGGAAACACCATATATTTT. Translated, it gives CASSLSGYRSGNTIYF.

The chain carries TRBV7-2 and TRBJ2-7; TRBD2 matches 8 bases. Germline values: CDR1 SGHTA, CDR2 FQGNSA. Germline trimming cut 5 bases from V and 6 bases from J; bases unmatched to any gene: 12. This CDR3 contains 15 residues. CDR3 in amino acids: CASSLGLSGSLEQYF. CDR3 sequence (DNA): TGTGCCAGCAGCCTCGGGTTAAGCGGGAGTCTCGAGCAGTACTTC.

This chain uses TRBV28 with TRBJ2-7, with D perhaps matching TRBD1 (6 bases). V lost 1 base to trimming and J lost 4 bases, with 8 bases between them. Germline V gene data show CDR1 as MDHEN and CDR2 as SYDVKM. This CDR3 has 13 amino acids. The CDR3 coding sequence is TGTGCCAGCAGTTTATATCAGGGGTACGAGCAGTACTTC. Its translation is CASSLYQGYEQYF.

This chain connects TRBV11-2 to TRBJ2-7, with 10 bases that match TRBD1. In germline, CDR1 is SGHAT, CDR2 FQNNGV. This CDR3 spans 16 amino acids. V lost 5 bases, J lost 1 base, and 8 bases stayed unmatched. CDR3 nucleotide sequence: TGTGCCAGCAGCCTTTCGGGACAGGGGCTTTCCTACGAGCAGTACTTC. Translated, it gives CASSLSGQGLSYEQYF.

The CDR3 nucleotides read TGTGCCAGCAGCCTTGCGGGACGGGGAGTTTCTGGGGCCAACGTCCTGACTTTC. This gives the protein CASSLAGRGVSGANVLTF. This rearrangement joins TRBV28 to TRBJ2-6; D possibly corresponds to TRBD2 (6 bases). The CDR3 is made up of 18 amino acids. The germline gives CDR1 MDHEN, CDR2 SYDVKM. The V end was cut by 6 bases, the J end by 1 base, with 19 bases between.

The V gene is TRBV2, the J gene TRBJ2-7; D perhaps matches TRBD1 (5 bases). The V gene lost 7 bases and the J gene lost 1 base, with 8 bases spanning the gap. Germline V gene lookup returns CDR1 SNHLY and CDR2 FYNNEI. This CDR3 is built from 12 residues. The CDR3 is CASTQGSYEQYF. In nucleotides, the CDR3 is TGTGCCAGCACCCAGGGTTCCTACGAGCAGTACTTC.

In its sample, this clone was seen a few times. The chain joins TRBV7-9 to TRBJ2-5; D remains ambiguous. CDR3 size: 14 residues. From germline, CDR1 is SEHNR and CDR2 FQNEAQ (reference sequence). Trimming removed 4 bases at V and 2 bases at J, with 11 bases between. The CDR3 region is CASSSLSGQETQYF. The CDR3 bases are TGTGCCAGCAGCTCCCTGTCAGGACAAGAGACCCAGTACTTC.

The chain uses TRBV4-1 and TRBJ2-7; D is perhaps TRBD1 (5 bases). Per the germline V gene, CDR1 is MGHRA and CDR2 is YSYEKL. Trimming cost V 1 base and J 0 bases, with 10 bases left between them. CDR3 length: 15 residues. This CDR3 is CASSQANRRSYEQYF. In DNA, the CDR3 is TGCGCCAGCAGCCAAGCTAACAGGCGCTCCTACGAGCAGTACTTC.

The chain combines TRBV9 with TRBJ1-5; TRBD1 aligns across 8 bases. The CDR3 spans 14 residues. The V gene end was trimmed by 4 bases and the J gene end by 3 bases; junction bases not matched to a gene: 3. CDR1 is SGDLS and CDR2 is YYNGEE in the germline V gene. Here the CDR3 reads CASSRQGNNQPQHF. In DNA, the CDR3 is TGTGCCAGCAGCCGACAGGGGAACAATCAGCCCCAGCATTTT.

V usage is TRBV28 and J usage is TRBJ2-7; D not resolved. Germline CDR1 is MDHEN and CDR2 is SYDVKM. The CDR3 loop spans 15 amino acids. Trimming cost V 6 bases and J 3 bases, with 18 bases left between them. The CDR3 DNA sequence: TGTGCCAGCAGCCCGATAGCCTCCCGATTCTACGAGCAGTACTTC. It encodes CASSPIASRFYEQYF.

In the case of this clone: Within the sample, other DNA sequences also encode this same CDR3. The chain uses TRBV28 and TRBJ1-2; tentative D call: TRBD1 (5 bases). V lost 5 bases and J lost 3, with 13 bases in between. This CDR3 contains 14 residues. Germline CDR1 is MDHEN and CDR2 is SYDVKM. CDR3 sequence: CASSLVQGDYGYTF. CDR3 sequence (DNA): TGTGCCAGCAGTCTAGTCCAGGGAGACTATGGCTACACCTTC.

V is TRBV11-2 and J is TRBJ2-1; a weak D match, TRBD1 (6 bases). The CDR3 runs to 12 residues. The germline V gene has CDR1 SGHAT and CDR2 FQNNGV. With 5 bases removed from V and 8 bases from J, the gap between germline ends came to 10 bases. The CDR3 loop is CASSDRRDEQFF. As DNA, the CDR3 is TGTGCCAGCAGCGACAGGCGGGATGAGCAGTTCTTC.

This clone was seen more than once but under ten times. The chain joins TRBV10-3 to TRBJ2-7, with D unclear. The CDR3 covers 15 residues. Trimming cost V 5 bases and J 4 bases, with 18 bases left between them. Germline lookup yields CDR1 ENHRY and CDR2 SYGVKD. CDR3 region: CAISYLGESGYEQYF. DNA for the CDR3: TGTGCCATCAGTTACCTTGGGGAATCCGGTTACGAGCAGTACTTC.

The chain recombines TRBV7-3 with TRBJ2-5, with a possible D match to TRBD2 (6 bases). The V and J ends lost 6 bases and 5 bases respectively, with 19 bases between them. The CDR3 loop spans 15 amino acids. From germline, CDR1 is SGHTA and CDR2 FQGTGA. The CDR3 region is CASSRTGTLGETQYF. CDR3 bases: TGTGCCAGCAGTCGAACCGGGACTTTAGGGGAGACCCAGTACTTC.

This rearrangement joins TRBV30 to TRBJ2-7; no reliable D call. The CDR3 sequence is 15 residues long. The germline V and J ends were trimmed by 1 base and 0 bases, with 13 bases remaining between them. Germline values: CDR1 GTSNPN, CDR2 SVGIG (reference sequence). CDR3 in amino acids: CAWSGGQRSSYEQYF. As DNA, the CDR3 is TGTGCCTGGAGTGGTGGGCAGCGCAGCTCCTACGAGCAGTACTTC.

The rearrangement joins TRBV5-1 to TRBJ2-2; 10 bases align to TRBD2. The CDR3 has 16 amino acids. With V trimmed by 1 base and J by 4 bases, 4 bases remained unmatched. Germline V gene lookup returns CDR1 SGHRS and CDR2 YFSETQ. CDR3 loop: CASSLTSGNPTGELFF. In DNA form, the CDR3 reads TGCGCCAGCAGCTTGACTAGCGGGAACCCCACCGGGGAGCTGTTTTTT.

The genes are TRBV25-1 and TRBJ2-5, with 7 bases matching TRBD1. V lost 1 base to trimming and J lost 5 bases; unmatched junction nucleotides: 13. From germline, CDR1 is MGHDK and CDR2 SYGVNS. There are 17 residues in the CDR3. The CDR3 reads CASSESPGTAQGETQYF. CDR3 coding DNA: TGTGCCAGCAGTGAATCCCCCGGGACAGCTCAAGGGGAGACCCAGTACTTC.

The chain has TRBV18 and TRBJ2-7; D may be TRBD2 (7 bases). The CDR3 totals 12 residues. Germline loops: CDR1 KGHSH, CDR2 LQKENI. V lost 3 bases to trimming and J lost 6 bases, with 9 bases between them. CDR3 nucleotide sequence: TGTGCCAGCTCACCGGGGGGGCTCGAGCAGTACTTC. Translating it yields CASSPGGLEQYF.